This T cell receptor (beta chain) is from a study of blood T cell repertoires in COVID-19. The junction had 7 bases not matched to a gene; V was cut back by 5 bases and J by 0 bases. The CDR3 sequence is 15 residues long. Germline CDR1 SGHRS, CDR2 YFSETQ. The data were produced by immunoSEQ multiplex PCR, yet TCRdb's version contains in-frame clones alone and is incomplete. The sample includes roughly 160,000 clones, about 86% of them seen just once. The sequence came from a man aged 60-69 years with acute or convalescent COVID-19. The sample consisted of peripheral blood. V gene TRBV5-1 combines with J gene TRBJ2-7, with 8 bases that match TRBD1. Written as DNA, the CDR3 is TGCGCCAGCAGACCATGGACAGGGAGCTCCTACGAGCAGTACTTC. This gives the protein CASRPWTGSSYEQYF.